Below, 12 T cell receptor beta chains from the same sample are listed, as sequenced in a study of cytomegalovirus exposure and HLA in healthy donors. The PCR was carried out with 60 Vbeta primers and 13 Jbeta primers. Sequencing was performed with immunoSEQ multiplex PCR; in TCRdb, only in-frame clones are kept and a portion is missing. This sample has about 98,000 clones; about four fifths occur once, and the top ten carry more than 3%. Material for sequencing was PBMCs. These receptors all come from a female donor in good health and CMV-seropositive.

CDR3 bases: TGCGCCAGCAGCTCTAATACAGTCTCCTCCTACGAGCAGTACTTC. It codes for CASSSNTVSSYEQYF. This chain joins TRBV5-1 and TRBJ2-7; D gene uncertain. The CDR3 runs 15 residues. Trimming stripped 3 bases from V and 0 bases from J, with 13 bases between. Germline CDR1 reads SGHRS; CDR2 reads YFSETQ.

The chain's CDR3 is CASSWLGASSTDTQYF. The CDR3 coding sequence is TGTGCCAGCAGCTGGTTAGGGGCTTCTAGCACAGATACGCAGTATTTT. This rearrangement joins TRBV7-3 to TRBJ2-3, with a tentative D call TRBD1 (5 bases). Per the germline V gene, CDR1 is SGHTA and CDR2 is FQGTGA. The CDR3 loop spans 16 amino acids. Trimming shortened V by 4 bases and J by 0 bases, and 14 bases separated the two germline ends.

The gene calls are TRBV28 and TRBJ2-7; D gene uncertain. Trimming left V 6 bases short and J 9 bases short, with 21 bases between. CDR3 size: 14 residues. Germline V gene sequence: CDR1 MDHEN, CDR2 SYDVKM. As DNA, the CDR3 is TGTGCCAGCAGACCCCCCACCACTTTACGAGGGCAGTACTTC. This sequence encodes CASRPPTTLRGQYF.

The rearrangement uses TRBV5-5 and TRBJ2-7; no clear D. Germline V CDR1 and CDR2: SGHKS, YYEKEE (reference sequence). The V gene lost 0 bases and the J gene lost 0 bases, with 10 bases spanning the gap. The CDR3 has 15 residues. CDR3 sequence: CASSLDTPSSYEQYF. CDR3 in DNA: TGTGCCAGCAGCTTGGATACGCCGAGCTCCTACGAGCAGTACTTC. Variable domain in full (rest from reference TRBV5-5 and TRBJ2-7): DAGVTQSPTHLIKTRGQQVTLRCSPISGHKSVSWYQQVLGQGPQFIFQYYEKEERGRGNFPDRFSARQFPNYSSELNVNALLLGDSALYLCASSLDTPSSYEQYFGPGTRLTVT.

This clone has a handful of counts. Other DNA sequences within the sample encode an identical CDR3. CDR3 nucleotide sequence: TGTGCCAGCAACCCTCAAACCGGGACTCCCCTACGTGAGCAGTTCTTC. This codes for CASNPQTGTPLREQFF. The chain employs TRBV5-4 and TRBJ2-1; TRBD2 might be the D (6 bases). Trimming cost V 6 bases and J 9 bases, with 25 bases left between them. This CDR3 region has 16 residues. Germline values: CDR1 SGHNT, CDR2 YYREEE (reference sequence).

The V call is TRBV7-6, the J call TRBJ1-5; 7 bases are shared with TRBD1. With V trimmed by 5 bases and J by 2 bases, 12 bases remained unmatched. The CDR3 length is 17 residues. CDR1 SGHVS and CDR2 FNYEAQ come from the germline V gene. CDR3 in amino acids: CASSLEGRGIGNQPQHF. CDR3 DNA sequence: TGTGCCAGCAGCCTGGAGGGCAGGGGGATAGGCAATCAGCCCCAGCATTTT.

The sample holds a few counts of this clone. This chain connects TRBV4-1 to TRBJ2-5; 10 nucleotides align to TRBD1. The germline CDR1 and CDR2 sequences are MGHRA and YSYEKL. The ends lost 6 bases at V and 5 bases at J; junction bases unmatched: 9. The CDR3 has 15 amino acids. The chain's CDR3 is CASSPGTGVWETQYF. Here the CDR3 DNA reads TGCGCCAGCAGTCCCGGGACAGGGGTGTGGGAGACCCAGTACTTC.

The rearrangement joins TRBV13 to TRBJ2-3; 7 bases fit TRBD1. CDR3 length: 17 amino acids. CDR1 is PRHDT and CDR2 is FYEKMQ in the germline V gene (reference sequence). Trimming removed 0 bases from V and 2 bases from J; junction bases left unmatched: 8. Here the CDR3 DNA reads TGTGCCAGCAGCTTAGGCCTCCGGGACAGAAACACAGATACGCAGTATTTT. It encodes CASSLGLRDRNTDTQYF.

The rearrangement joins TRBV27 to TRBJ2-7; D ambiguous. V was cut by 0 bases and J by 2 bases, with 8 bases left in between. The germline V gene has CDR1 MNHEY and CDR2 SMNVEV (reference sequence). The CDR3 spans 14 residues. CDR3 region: CASSLSDKAYEQYF. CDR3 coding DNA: TGTGCCAGCAGTTTATCAGACAAAGCCTACGAGCAGTACTTC.

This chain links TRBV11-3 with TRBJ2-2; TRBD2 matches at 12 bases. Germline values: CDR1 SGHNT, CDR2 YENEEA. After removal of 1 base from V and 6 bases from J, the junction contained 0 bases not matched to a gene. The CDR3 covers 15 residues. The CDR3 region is CASSLGLAGAGELFF. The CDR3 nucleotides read TGTGCCAGCAGCTTAGGACTAGCGGGGGCCGGGGAGCTGTTTTTT.

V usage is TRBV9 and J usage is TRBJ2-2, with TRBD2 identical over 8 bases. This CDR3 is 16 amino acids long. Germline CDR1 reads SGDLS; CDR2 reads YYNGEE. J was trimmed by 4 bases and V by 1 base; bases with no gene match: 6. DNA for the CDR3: TGTGCCAGCAGCGTACAAGCGGGGGAATCCACCGGGGAGCTGTTTTTT. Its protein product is CASSVQAGESTGELFF.

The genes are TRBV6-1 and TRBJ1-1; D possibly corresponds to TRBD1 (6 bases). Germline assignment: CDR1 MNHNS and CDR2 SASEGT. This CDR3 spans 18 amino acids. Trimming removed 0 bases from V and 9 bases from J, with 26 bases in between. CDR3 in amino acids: CASSEAFLLTSGGVKAFF. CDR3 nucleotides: TGTGCCAGCAGTGAAGCGTTCTTATTGACCTCGGGGGGCGTGAAAGCTTTCTTT.